This T cell receptor beta chain stems from a study of read filtering for tumor transcriptome and immune sequencing. Study overall: IR-seq gave about 3.5 to 11 million TCR reads per sample; RNA-seq gave about 80 to 1,400. Overall study findings and caveats: Approximately 82% of IR-seq clonotypes had a single read, yet these held roughly 3.8% of reads.

From roughly 390 ng of RNA, a library with molecular barcoded alpha/delta and beta/gamma adaptors was made. TCRdb called the reads again in MiXCR, with one record for every CDR3 protein. In the table there are about 60,000 distinct CDR3 sequences, roughly 14% of which are singletons. In this sample, this clonotype turned up many times. The antigen is not known. V was clipped by 3 bases and J by 0 bases, with 15 bases between them. This CDR3 is built from 17 residues. Germline V lookup: CDR1 SGHDN, CDR2 FVKESK. This clonotype was sampled from a donor at least 40 years old with multiple myeloma. The sequencing input was a population of CD138-negative cells sorted from bone marrow. V is TRBV14 and J is TRBJ2-1; D is undetermined. The DNA of the CDR3 is TGTGCCAGCAGCCAGGCTATTAGGGTAAGCTCCTACAATGAGCAGTTCTTC. This translates into CASSQAIRVSSYNEQFF. Using reference TRBV14 and TRBJ2-1 for the parts outside the CDR3, the full variable domain is EAGVTQFPSHSVIEKGQTVTLRCDPISGHDNLYWYRRVMGKEIKFLLHFVKESKQDESGMPNNRFLAERTGGTYSTLKVQPAELEDSGVYFCASSQAIRVSSYNEQFFGPGTRLTVL.